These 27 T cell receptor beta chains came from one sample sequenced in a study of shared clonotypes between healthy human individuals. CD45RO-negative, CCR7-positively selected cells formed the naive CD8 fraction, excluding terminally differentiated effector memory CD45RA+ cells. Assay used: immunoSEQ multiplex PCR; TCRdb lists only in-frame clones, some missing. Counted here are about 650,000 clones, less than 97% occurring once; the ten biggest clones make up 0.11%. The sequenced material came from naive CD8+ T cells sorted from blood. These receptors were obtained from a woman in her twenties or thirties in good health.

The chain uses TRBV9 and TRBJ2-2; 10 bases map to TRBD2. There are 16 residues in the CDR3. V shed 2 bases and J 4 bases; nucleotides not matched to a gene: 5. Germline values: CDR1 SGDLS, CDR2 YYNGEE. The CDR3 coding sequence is TGTGCCAGCAGCGTTACTAGCGGGGAAATCACCGGGGAGCTGTTTTTT. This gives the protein CASSVTSGEITGELFF.

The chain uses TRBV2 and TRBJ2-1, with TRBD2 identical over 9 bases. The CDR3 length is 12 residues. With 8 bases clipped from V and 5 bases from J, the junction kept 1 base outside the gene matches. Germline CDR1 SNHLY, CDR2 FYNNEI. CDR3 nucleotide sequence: TGTGCCAGCCTAGCGGGAAACAATGAGCAGTTCTTC. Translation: CASLAGNNEQFF.

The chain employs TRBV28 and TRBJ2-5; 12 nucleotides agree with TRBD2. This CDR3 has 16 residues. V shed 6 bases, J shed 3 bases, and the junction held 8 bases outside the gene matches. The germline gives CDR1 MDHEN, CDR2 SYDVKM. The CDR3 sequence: CASSPGLAGSKETQYF. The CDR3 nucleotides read TGTGCCAGCAGCCCCGGACTAGCGGGATCAAAAGAGACCCAGTACTTC. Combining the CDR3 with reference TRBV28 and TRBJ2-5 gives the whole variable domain DVKVTQSSRYLVKRTGEKVFLECVQDMDHENMFWYRQDPGLGLRLIYFSYDVKMKEKGDIPEGYSVSREKKERFSLILESASTNQTSMYLCASSPGLAGSKETQYFGPGTRLLVL.

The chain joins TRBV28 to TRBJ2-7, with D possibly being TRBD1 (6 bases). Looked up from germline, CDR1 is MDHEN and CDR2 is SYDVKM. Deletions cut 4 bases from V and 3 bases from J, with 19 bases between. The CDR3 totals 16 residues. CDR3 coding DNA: TGTGCCAGCAGTTGGGCGCAGGGGCAGGGGCACTACGAGCAGTACTTC. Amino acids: CASSWAQGQGHYEQYF.

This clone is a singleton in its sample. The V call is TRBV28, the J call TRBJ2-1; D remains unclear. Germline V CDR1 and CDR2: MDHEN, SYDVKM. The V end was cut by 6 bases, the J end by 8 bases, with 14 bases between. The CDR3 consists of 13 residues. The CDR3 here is CASRYVAGDEQFF. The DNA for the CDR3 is TGTGCCAGCAGATATGTGGCAGGCGATGAGCAGTTCTTC. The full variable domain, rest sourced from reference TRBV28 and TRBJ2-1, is DVKVTQSSRYLVKRTGEKVFLECVQDMDHENMFWYRQDPGLGLRLIYFSYDVKMKEKGDIPEGYSVSREKKERFSLILESASTNQTSMYLCASRYVAGDEQFFGPGTRLTVL.

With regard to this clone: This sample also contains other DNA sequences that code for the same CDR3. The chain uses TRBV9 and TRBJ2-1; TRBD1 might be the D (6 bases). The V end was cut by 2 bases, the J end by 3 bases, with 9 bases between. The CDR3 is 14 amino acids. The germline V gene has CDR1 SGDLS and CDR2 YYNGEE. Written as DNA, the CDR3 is TGTGCCAGCAGCGTTGCGGACAGCTACAATGAGCAGTTCTTC. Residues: CASSVADSYNEQFF. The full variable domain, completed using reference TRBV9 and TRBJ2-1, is DSGVTQTPKHLITATGQRVTLRCSPRSGDLSVYWYQQSLDQGLQFLIQYYNGEERAKGNILERFSAQQFPDLHSELNLSSLELGDSALYFCASSVADSYNEQFFGPGTRLTVL.

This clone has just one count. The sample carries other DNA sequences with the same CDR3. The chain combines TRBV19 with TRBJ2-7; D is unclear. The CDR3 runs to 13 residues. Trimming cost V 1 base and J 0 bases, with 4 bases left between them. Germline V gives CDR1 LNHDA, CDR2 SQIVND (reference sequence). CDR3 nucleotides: TGTGCCAGTAGTATAGGCTACTCCTACGAGCAGTACTTC. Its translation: CASSIGYSYEQYF.

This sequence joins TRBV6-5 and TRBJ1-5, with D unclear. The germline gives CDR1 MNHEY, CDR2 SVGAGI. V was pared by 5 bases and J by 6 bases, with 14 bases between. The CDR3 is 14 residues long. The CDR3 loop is CASSLRASRQPQHF. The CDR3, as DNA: TGTGCCAGCAGTCTCCGGGCCAGTCGTCAGCCCCAGCATTTT.

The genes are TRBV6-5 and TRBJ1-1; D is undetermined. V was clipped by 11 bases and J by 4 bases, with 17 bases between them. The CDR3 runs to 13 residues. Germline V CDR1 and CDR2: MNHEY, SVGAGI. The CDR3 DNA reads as TGTGCCGCCGCAGAAGGGAGAGGCACTGAAGCTTTCTTT. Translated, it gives CAAAEGRGTEAFF.

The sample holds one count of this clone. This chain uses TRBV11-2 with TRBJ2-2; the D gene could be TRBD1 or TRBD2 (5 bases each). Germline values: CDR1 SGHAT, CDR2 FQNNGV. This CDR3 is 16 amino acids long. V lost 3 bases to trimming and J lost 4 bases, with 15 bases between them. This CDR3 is CASSFAVGGVTGELFF. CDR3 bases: TGTGCCAGCAGCTTCGCAGTTGGGGGAGTCACCGGGGAGCTGTTTTTT.

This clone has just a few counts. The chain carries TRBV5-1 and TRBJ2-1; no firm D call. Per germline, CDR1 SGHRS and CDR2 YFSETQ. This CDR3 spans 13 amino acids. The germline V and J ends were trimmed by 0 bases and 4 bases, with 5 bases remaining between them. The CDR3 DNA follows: TGCGCCAGCAGCTTGGACGGATACAATGAGCAGTTCTTC. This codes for CASSLDGYNEQFF. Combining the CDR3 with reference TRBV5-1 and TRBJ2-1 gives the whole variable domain KAGVTQTPRYLIKTRGQQVTLSCSPISGHRSVSWYQQTPGQGLQFLFEYFSETQRNKGNFPGRFSGRQFSNSRSEMNVSTLELGDSALYLCASSLDGYNEQFFGPGTRLTVL.

The CDR3 DNA is TGTGCCATCAGTGAGTCGACCAGGGGGCCATACGAGCAGTACTTC. Protein product: CAISESTRGPYEQYF. The gene calls are TRBV10-3 and TRBJ2-7, with 8 positions matching TRBD1. CDR3 length: 15 amino acids. Trimming took 0 bases from V and 4 from J; bases not matched to a gene: 5. Germline CDR1 reads ENHRY; CDR2 reads SYGVKD.

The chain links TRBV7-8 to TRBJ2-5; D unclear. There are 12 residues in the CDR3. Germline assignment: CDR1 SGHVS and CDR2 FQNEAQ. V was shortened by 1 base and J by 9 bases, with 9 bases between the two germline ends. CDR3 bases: TGTGCCAGCAGCTTAGAGAGGAAGGCCCAGTACTTC. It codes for CASSLERKAQYF.

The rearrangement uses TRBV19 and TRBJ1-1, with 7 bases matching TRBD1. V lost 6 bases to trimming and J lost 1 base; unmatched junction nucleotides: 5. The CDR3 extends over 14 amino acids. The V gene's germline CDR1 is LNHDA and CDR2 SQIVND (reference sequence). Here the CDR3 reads CASSHRTGNTEAFF. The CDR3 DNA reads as TGTGCCAGTAGCCATAGGACAGGGAACACTGAAGCTTTCTTT.

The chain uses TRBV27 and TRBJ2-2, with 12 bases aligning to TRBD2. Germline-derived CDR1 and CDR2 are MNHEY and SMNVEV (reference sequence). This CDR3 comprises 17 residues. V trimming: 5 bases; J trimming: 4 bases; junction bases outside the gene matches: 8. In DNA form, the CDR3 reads TGTGCCAGCAGTGTCTATCTAGCGGGAGGGCCCACCGGGGAGCTGTTTTTT. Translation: CASSVYLAGGPTGELFF.

The CDR3 DNA is TGTGCCAGCAGTTCGTCACTAGCGGGAGGGTCTTCGGGATACGAGCAGTACTTC. Its translation: CASSSSLAGGSSGYEQYF. V gene TRBV28 combines with J gene TRBJ2-7; 13 positions match TRBD2. The V gene's germline CDR1 is MDHEN and CDR2 SYDVKM. J lost 4 bases, V lost 4 bases, and 13 bases had no gene match. The CDR3 loop spans 18 amino acids. Using reference TRBV28 and TRBJ2-7 for the parts outside the CDR3, the full variable domain is DVKVTQSSRYLVKRTGEKVFLECVQDMDHENMFWYRQDPGLGLRLIYFSYDVKMKEKGDIPEGYSVSREKKERFSLILESASTNQTSMYLCASSSSLAGGSSGYEQYFGPGTRLTVT.

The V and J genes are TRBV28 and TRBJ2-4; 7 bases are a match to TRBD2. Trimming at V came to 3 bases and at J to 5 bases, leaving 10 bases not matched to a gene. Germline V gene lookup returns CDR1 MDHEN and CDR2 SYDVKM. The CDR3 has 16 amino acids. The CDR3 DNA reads TGTGCCAGCAGTTTTCCCCCAGGGAGGGCGGAAAACATTCAGTACTTC. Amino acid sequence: CASSFPPGRAENIQYF. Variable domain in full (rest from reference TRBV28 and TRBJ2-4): DVKVTQSSRYLVKRTGEKVFLECVQDMDHENMFWYRQDPGLGLRLIYFSYDVKMKEKGDIPEGYSVSREKKERFSLILESASTNQTSMYLCASSFPPGRAENIQYFGAGTRLSVL.

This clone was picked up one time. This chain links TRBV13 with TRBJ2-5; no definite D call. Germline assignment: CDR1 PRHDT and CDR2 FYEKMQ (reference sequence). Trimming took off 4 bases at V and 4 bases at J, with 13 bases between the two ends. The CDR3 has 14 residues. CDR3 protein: CASSSTRLAETQYF. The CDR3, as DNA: TGTGCCAGCAGCTCGACCCGCTTGGCAGAGACCCAGTACTTC.

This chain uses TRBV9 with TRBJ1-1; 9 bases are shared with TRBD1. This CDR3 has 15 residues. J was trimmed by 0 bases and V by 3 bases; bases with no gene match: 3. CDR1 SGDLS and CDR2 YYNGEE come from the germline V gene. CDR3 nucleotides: TGTGCCAGCAGCGAGGGACAGGGCATGAACACTGAAGCTTTCTTT. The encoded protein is CASSEGQGMNTEAFF.

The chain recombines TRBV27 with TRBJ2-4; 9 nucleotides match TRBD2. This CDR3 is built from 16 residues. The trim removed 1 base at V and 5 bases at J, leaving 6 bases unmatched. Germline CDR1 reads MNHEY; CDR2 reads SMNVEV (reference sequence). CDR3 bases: TGTGCCAGCAGTTTATTGGCGGGAGGGCCACAAAACATTCAGTACTTC. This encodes CASSLLAGGPQNIQYF.

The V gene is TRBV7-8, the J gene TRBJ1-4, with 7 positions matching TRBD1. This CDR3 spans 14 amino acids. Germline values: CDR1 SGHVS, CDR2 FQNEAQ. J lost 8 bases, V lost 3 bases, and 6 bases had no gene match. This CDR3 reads CASSFRQGDEKLFF. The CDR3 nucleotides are TGTGCCAGCAGCTTCCGGCAGGGGGACGAAAAACTGTTTTTT. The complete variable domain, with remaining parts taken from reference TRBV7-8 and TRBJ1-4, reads GAGVSQSPRYKVAKRGQDVALRCDPISGHVSLFWYQQALGQGPEFLTYFQNEAQLDKSGLPSDRFFAERPEGSVSTLKIQRTQQEDSAVYLCASSFRQGDEKLFFGSGTQLSVL.

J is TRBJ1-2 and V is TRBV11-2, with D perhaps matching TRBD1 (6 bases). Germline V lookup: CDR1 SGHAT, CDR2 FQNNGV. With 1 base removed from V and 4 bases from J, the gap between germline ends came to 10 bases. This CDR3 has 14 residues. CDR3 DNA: TGTGCCAGCAGCTTAGGTGGGGGGGCCTATGGCTACACCTTC. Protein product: CASSLGGGAYGYTF.

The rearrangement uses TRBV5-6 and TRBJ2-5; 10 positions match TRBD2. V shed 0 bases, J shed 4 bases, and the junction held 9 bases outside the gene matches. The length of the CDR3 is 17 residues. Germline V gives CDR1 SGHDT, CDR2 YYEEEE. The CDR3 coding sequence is TGTGCCAGCAGCTTGGAGTCATCACTAGCGGGATTAGAGACCCAGTACTTC. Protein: CASSLESSLAGLETQYF.

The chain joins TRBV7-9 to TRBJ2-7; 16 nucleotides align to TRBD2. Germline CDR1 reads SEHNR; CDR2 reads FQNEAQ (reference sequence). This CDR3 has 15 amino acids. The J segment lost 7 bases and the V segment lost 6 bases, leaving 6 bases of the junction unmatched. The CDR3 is CASRPPGLAGGEQYF. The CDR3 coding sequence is TGTGCCAGCAGGCCGCCGGGACTAGCGGGGGGGGAGCAGTACTTC.

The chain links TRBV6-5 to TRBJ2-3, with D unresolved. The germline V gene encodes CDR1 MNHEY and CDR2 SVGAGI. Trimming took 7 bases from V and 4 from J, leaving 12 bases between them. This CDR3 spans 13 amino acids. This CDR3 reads CASNHPPADTQYF. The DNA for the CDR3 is TGTGCCAGCAACCACCCTCCGGCAGATACGCAGTATTTT.

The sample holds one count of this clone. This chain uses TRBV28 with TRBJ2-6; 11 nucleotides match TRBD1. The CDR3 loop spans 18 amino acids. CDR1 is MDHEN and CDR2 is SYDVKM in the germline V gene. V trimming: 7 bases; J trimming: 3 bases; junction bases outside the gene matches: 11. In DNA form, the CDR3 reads TGTGCCAGCAACTCCGGACAGGGGGCTCCACTTGGGGCCAACGTCCTGACTTTC. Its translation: CASNSGQGAPLGANVLTF. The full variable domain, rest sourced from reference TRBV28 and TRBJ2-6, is DVKVTQSSRYLVKRTGEKVFLECVQDMDHENMFWYRQDPGLGLRLIYFSYDVKMKEKGDIPEGYSVSREKKERFSLILESASTNQTSMYLCASNSGQGAPLGANVLTFGAGSRLTVL.

CDR3 sequence: CASRRQSGEAFF. The CDR3 DNA reads as TGTGCCAGCAGAAGACAGTCGGGTGAAGCTTTCTTT. This sequence joins TRBV5-4 and TRBJ1-1; TRBD1 might be the D (5 bases). Trimming took 5 bases from V and 7 from J, leaving 12 bases between them. The CDR3 sequence is 12 residues long. From germline, CDR1 is SGHNT and CDR2 YYREEE (reference sequence).